These 3 T cell receptor beta chains came from one sample sequenced in a study of tumor-infiltrating lymphocytes in primary liver carcinoma. TCR beta cDNA was prepared out of roughly 0.5 ug total RNA by means of a constant-region primer. Nested multiplex PCR, run for three rounds with slightly modified ARM-PCR, yielded TCR beta libraries. Each of the first two PCR rounds ran approximately 11 cycles with TRBV1-TRBV30 forward and C-beta reverse primers. In TCRdb, the multiplex PCR reads were re-called with MiXCR into one record per CDR3 protein. The table has around 71,000 distinct CDR3 sequences, about 64% seen once. Bulk tissue was left unsorted, and RNA and DNA were co-extracted from about 19-30 mg of it. The sample comprised liver tumor tissue from sampling region 4. Noted subset: tumor region T4, right-lateral pole. Source of these receptors: a woman between 55 and 75 years old with primary liver carcinoma and hepatitis B virus infection.

This clonotype was seen a handful of times. Germline is not matched at one junction end, which may reflect a read error. The chain links TRBV12-3 or TRBV12-4 to TRBJ2-1; TRBD2 is a possible D gene (6 bases). The CDR3 totals 16 residues. Written as DNA, the CDR3 is TGTGCCAGCAGTCAAACCACGACTAGTGTGGTTCGCCAGCGGCTCTTC. Protein: CASSQTTTSVVRQRLF.

This clonotype occurred once. This sequence may be a read error, since a much larger clone differs from it by one base. J is TRBJ2-7 and V is TRBV10-2; the D is unclear. CDR1 and CDR2 from the germline V gene are WSHSY and SAAADI. The germline V and J ends were trimmed by 6 bases and 4 bases, with 19 bases remaining between them. This CDR3 comprises 15 residues. The DNA for the CDR3 is TGCGCCAGCAGACCCCGTGGGGTCATTCTGTACGAGCAGTACTTC. This encodes CASRPRGVILYEQYF.

The chain employs TRBV20-1 and TRBJ2-7, with D possibly being TRBD1 or TRBD2 (5 bases each). The CDR3 sequence is 16 residues long. Trimming pared 4 bases from V and 8 bases from J, leaving 27 bases between. The germline gives CDR1 DFQATT, CDR2 SNEGSKA (reference sequence). CDR3 coding DNA: TGCAGTGCTAATGGGTTAGCAGGGCGTGTGGGGGAAAAGCAGTACTTC. It codes for CSANGLAGRVGEKQYF.